The sample holds a few counts of the clone carrying this TCR beta chain. Its target is unknown. The data were obtained in a study of PD-L1 blockade in urothelial cancer. Study background: Counts from blood samples showed a median of around 150,000 T cells. Whole-study results and caveats: Pretreatment TCR clonality in blood, when below the median, was predictive of better survival.

Only in-frame clones appear in the TCRdb table, and some are missing; sequencing was by immunoSEQ multiplex PCR. The sample has about 76,000 clones, approximately 90% seen once. The time point was: peripheral blood 6 weeks after treatment start. Patients presented with locally advanced or metastatic urothelial carcinoma. The sample consisted of PBMCs, taken around atezolizumab (anti-PD-L1) treatment. The receptor was isolated from an elderly woman with urothelial cancer.

The CDR3 here is CASSLASGELFF. The CDR3 coding sequence is TGTGCCAGCAGTCTAGCGTCCGGGGAGCTGTTTTTT. V gene TRBV7-3 combines with J gene TRBJ2-2, with a tentative D call TRBD2 (6 bases). The CDR3 runs to 12 residues. V lost 6 bases and J lost 6, with 8 bases in between. Looked up from germline, CDR1 is SGHTA and CDR2 is FQGTGA.